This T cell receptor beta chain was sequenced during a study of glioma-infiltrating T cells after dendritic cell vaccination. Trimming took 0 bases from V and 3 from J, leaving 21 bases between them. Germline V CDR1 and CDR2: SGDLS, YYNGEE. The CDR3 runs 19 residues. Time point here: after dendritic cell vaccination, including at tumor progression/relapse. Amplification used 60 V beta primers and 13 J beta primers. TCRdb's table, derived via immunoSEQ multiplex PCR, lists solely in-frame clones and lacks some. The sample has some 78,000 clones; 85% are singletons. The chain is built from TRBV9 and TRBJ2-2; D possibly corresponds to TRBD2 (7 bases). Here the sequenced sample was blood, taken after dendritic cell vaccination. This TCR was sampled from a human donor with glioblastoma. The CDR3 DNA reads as TGTGCCAGCAGCGTAGAACTGGGGTGGCAGGGGAGGGACACCGGGGAGCTGTTTTTT. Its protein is CASSVELGWQGRDTGELFF. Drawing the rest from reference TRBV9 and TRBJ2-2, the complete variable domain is DSGVTQTPKHLITATGQRVTLRCSPRSGDLSVYWYQQSLDQGLQFLIQYYNGEERAKGNILERFSAQQFPDLHSELNLSSLELGDSALYFCASSVELGWQGRDTGELFFGEGSRLTVL.